This TCR beta chain was found in a study of T cells in Graves' hyperthyroidism and ophthalmopathy. This clonotype has at least ten counts. V gave up 6 bases and J gave up 3 bases; unmatched junction bases: 8. The CDR3 has 16 residues. Germline V gives CDR1 MDHEN, CDR2 SYDVKM. RNA transcripts gave rise to amplified TCR beta CDR3 regions. TCR CDR3 regions were first amplified by RT-PCR with HTBI primers. TCRdb reanalysed the multiplex PCR reads using MiXCR and keeps one entry per CDR3 protein. This sample yields some 320,000 distinct CDR3 sequences, of which roughly an eighth are seen a single time; about 37% belongs to the top ten.

The chain combines TRBV28 with TRBJ2-1; the match to TRBD2 covers 10 bases. The specimen sequenced was blood. The receptor comes from a woman aged 40 to 50 with Graves' ophthalmopathy. CDR3 in DNA: TGTGCCAGCAGACGGACCCTAGCGGGAGTCTACAATGAGCAGTTCTTC. It specifies CASRRTLAGVYNEQFF.